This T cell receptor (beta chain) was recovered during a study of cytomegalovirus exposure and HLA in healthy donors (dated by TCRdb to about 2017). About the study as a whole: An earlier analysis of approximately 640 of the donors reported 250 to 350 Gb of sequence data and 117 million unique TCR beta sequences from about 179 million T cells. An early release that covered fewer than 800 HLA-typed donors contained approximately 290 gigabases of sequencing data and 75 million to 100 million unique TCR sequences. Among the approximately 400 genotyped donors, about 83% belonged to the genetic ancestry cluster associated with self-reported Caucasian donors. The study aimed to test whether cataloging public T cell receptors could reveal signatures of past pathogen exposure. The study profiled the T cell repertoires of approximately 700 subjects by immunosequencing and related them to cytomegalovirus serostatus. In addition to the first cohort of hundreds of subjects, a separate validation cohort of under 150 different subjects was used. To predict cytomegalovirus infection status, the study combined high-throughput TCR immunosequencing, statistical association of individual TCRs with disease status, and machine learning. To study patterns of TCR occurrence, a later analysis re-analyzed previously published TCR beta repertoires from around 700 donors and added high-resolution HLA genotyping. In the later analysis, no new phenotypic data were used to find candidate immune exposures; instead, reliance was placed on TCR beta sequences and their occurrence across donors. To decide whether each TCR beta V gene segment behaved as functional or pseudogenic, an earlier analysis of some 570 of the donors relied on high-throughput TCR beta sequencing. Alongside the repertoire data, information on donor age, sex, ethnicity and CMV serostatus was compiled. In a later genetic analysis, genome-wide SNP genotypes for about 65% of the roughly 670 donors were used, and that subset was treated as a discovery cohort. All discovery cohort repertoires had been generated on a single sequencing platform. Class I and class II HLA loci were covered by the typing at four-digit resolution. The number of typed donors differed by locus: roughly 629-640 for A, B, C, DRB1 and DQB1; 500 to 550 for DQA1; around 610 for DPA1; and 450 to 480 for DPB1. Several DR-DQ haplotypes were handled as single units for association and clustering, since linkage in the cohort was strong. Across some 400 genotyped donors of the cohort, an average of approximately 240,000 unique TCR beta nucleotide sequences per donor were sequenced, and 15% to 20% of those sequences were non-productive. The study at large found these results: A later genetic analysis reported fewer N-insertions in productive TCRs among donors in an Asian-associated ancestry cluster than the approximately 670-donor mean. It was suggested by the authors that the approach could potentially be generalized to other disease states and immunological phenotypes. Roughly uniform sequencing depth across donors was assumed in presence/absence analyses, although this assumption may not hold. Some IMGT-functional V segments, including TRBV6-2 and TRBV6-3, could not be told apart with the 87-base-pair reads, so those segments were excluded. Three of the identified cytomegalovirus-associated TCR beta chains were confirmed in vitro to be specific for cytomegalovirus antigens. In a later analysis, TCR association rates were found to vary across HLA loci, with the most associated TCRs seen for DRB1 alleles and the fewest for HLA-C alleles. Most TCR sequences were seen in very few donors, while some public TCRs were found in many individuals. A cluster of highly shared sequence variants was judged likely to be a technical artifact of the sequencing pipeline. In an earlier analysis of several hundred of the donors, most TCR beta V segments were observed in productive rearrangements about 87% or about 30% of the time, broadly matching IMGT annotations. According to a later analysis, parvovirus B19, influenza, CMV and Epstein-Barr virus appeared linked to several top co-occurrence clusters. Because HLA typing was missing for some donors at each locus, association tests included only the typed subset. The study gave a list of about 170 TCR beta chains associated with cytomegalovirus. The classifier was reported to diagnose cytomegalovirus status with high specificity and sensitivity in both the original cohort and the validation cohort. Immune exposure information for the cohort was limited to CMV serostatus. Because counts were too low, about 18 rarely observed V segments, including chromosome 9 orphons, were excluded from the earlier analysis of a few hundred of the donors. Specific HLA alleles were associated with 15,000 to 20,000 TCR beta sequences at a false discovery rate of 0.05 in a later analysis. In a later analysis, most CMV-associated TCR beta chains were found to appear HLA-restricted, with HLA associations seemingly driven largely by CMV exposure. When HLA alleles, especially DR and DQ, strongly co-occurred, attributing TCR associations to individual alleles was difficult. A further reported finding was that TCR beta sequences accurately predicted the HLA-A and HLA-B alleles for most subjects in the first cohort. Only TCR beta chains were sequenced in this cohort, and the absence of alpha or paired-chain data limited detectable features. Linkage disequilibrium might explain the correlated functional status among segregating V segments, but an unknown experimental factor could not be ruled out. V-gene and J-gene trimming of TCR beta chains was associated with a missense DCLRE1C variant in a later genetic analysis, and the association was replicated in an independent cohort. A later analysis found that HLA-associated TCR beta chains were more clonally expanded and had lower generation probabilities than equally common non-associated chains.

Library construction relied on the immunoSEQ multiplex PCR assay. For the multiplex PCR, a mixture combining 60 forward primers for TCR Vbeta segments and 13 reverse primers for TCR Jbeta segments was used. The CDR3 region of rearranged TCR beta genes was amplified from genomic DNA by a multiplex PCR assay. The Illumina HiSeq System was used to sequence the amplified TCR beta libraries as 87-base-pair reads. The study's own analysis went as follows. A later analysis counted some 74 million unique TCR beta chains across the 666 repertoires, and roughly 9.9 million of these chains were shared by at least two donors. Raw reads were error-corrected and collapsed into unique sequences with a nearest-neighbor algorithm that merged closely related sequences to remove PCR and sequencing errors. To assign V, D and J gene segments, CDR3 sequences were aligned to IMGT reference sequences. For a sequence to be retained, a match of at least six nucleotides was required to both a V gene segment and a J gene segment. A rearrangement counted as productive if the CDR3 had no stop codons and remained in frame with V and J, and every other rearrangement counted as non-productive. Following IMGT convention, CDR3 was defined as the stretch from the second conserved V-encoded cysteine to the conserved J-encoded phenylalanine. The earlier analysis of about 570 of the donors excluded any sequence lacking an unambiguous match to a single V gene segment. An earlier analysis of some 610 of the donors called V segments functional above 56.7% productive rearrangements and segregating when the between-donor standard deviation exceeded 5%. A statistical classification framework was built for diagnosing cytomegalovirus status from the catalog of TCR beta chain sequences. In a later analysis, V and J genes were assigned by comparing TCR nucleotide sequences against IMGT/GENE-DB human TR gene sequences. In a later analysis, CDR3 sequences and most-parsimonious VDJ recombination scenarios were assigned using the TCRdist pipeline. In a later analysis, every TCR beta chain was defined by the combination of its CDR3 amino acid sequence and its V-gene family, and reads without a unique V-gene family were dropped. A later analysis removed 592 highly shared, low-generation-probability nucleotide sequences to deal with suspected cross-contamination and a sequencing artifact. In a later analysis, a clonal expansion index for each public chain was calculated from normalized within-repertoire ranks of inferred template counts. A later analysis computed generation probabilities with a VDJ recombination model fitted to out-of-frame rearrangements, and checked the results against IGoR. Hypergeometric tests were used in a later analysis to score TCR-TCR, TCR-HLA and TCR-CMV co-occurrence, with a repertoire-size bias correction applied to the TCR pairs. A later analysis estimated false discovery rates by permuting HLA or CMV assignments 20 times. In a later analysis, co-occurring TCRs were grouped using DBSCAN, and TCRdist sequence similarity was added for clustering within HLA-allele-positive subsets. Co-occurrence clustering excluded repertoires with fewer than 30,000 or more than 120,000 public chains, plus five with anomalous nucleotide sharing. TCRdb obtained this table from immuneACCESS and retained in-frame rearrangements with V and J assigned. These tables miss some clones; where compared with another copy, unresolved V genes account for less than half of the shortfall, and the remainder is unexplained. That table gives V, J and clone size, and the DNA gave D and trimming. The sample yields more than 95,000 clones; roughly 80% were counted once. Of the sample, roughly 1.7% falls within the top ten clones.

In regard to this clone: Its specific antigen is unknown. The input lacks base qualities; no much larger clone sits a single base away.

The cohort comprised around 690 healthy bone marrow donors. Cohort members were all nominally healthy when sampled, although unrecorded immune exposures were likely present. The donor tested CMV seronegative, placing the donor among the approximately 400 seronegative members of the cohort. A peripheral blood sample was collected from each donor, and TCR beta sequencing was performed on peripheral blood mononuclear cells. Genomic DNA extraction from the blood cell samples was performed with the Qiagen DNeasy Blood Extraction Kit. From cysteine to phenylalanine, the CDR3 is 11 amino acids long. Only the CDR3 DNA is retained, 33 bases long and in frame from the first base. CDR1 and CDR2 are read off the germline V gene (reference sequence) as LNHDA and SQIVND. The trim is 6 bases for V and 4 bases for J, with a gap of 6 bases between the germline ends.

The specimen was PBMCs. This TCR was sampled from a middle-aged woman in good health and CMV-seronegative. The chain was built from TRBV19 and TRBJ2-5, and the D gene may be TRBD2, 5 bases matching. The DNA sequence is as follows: TGTGCCAGTAGAGCGGCAGAGACCCAGTACTTC. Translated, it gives CASRAAETQYF.